These T cell receptor beta chains were read from a single sample in a study of OX40 agonist ivuxolimab in advanced cancers. Profiling relied on immunoSEQ multiplex PCR, and the TCRdb table lists in-frame clones only, not all of them. The table has roughly 69,000 clones, 91% seen once. This material consisted of CD4+ or CD8+ T cells sorted from blood, taken in a trial of the OX40 agonist ivuxolimab. The receptors stem from an adult with an advanced solid tumor such as melanoma, head and neck, liver or kidney cancer. CDR3s include the opening cysteine and the closing phenylalanine or tryptophan. The order of the fields is CDR3 length, J gene, clone size, V gene, D gene, CDR3 DNA, CDR3 protein. D genes are given only for firm matches. Only part of the rows carry a size: once, few, many, or a class if the clone is expanded.

>13|TRBJ1-1|-|TRBV5-6|-
TGTGCCAGCAGCCCGAATCCGAACACTGAAGCTTTCTTT
CASSPNPNTEAFF
>13|TRBJ2-5|-|TRBV5-1|TRBD2
TGCGCCAGCAGCCAAGCGGGAGGAGAGACCCAGTACTTC
CASSQAGGETQYF
>13|TRBJ1-1|few|TRBV6-1|-
TGTGCCAGCACCTGGTCCCTGAACACTGAAGCTTTCTTT
CASTWSLNTEAFF
>13|TRBJ2-7|once|TRBV27|-
TGTGCCAGCAGTCGAGTAGCTTCCTACGAGCAGTACTTC
CASSRVASYEQYF
>12|TRBJ2-4|once|TRBV10-1|-
TGCGCCAGCAGTTCGTTCAAAAACATTCAGTACTTC
CASSSFKNIQYF
>15|TRBJ2-7|-|TRBV5-1|-
TGCGCCAGCAGCTTGGCCCCCAGGGGGGTAGGGGAGCAGTACTTC
CASSLAPRGVGEQYF
>15|TRBJ2-7|-|TRBV11-3|TRBD2
TGTGCCAGCAGCTTAGAGGGGACTAGCAGCTACGAGCAGTACTTC
CASSLEGTSSYEQYF
>13|TRBJ1-5|-|TRBV5-5|-
TGTGCCAGCAGCTTGGGCTGGTTTCAGCCCCAGCATTTT
CASSLGWFQPQHF
>14|TRBJ1-1|-|TRBV5-6|-
TGTGCCAGCAGCCCGGCGGGGGAGGACACTGAAGCTTTCTTT
CASSPAGEDTEAFF
>15|TRBJ1-5|-|TRBV18|-
TGTGCCAGCTCACCCTCTAGAGTAAGCAATCAGCCCCAGCATTTT
CASSPSRVSNQPQHF
>15|TRBJ1-2|-|TRBV28|TRBD1
TGTGCCAGCAACCTCCCGGGACAGGGGTTGGGAGGCTACACCTTC
CASNLPGQGLGGYTF
>10|TRBJ2-1|-|TRBV20-1|-
TGCAGTGCTACTCTCAATGAGCAGTTCTTC
CSATLNEQFF
>16|TRBJ2-7|-|TRBV6-7|-
TGTGCCAGCAGTTACTTGACCCGGGACGCCTTCCACGAGCAGTACTTC
CASSYLTRDAFHEQYF
>12|TRBJ2-7|few|TRBV9|-
TGTGCCACCCCGTTAAGGCGCTACGAGCAGTACTTC
CATPLRRYEQYF
>12|TRBJ1-1|-|TRBV14|-
TGTGCCAGCAGCGCTCGGCGCGAGGGGGCTTTCTTT
CASSARREGAFF
>17|TRBJ1-2|-|TRBV7-2|-
TGTGCCAGCAGCTTAGTTGGGGGACTCTTAGCTAACTATGGCTACACCTTC
CASSLVGGLLANYGYTF
>15|TRBJ2-3|few|TRBV5-8|-
TGTGCCAGCAGCTTGTCTAGCCCACGCACAGATACGCAGTATTTT
CASSLSSPRTDTQYF
>14|TRBJ1-5|-|TRBV28|-
TGTGCCAGCAGTTTACACGGGTCTCGTCAGCCCCAGCATTTT
CASSLHGSRQPQHF